Listed below are T cell receptor beta chains from one sample, sequenced in a study of post-analysis software for immune sequencing data. TCRdb redid the calling of the PCR reads with MiXCR, one entry per CDR3 protein. The sample consists of roughly 540,000 distinct CDR3 sequences, 34% of them appearing once. Specimen: blood. All receptors come from a girl aged 2-17 years with multiple sclerosis. The CDR3 runs from the conserved cysteine through the conserved F or W. D genes are given only for firm matches. Part of the rows lack a size; the others show once, few, many or a class for expanded clones.

v_gene	j_gene	abundance	d_gene	CDR3nt	CDR3aa
TRBV7-2	TRBJ2-3	-	-	TGTGCCGGGGTATTTAACCCGGGGGATACGCAGTATTTT	CAGVFNPGDTQYF
TRBV20-1	TRBJ2-5	-	-	TGCAGTGCTCTTTTGGGGGATGAGTTTTTGTATCAAGAGACCCAGTACTTC	CSALLGDEFLYQETQYF
TRBV20-1	TRBJ2-1	-	TRBD2	TGCAGTGCGACCCTTTTCCGGACTAGCGGGGGGCACAATGAGCAGTTCTTC	CSATLFRTSGGHNEQFF
TRBV5-6	TRBJ1-1	-	TRBD1	TGTGCCAGCAGCCCTCCGGGACAGCCGTTCATGAACACTGAAGCTTTCTTT	CASSPPGQPFMNTEAFF
TRBV7-2	TRBJ2-5	-	-	TGTGCCAGCAGCTTAGACCTAACAGGTTCGGAGACCCAGTACTTC	CASSLDLTGSETQYF
TRBV5-1	TRBJ2-6	-	-	TGCGCCAGCAGGATCGGAGTCTCTGGGGCCAACGTCCTGACTTTC	CASRIGVSGANVLTF
TRBV5-6	TRBJ1-2	-	TRBD1	TGTGCCAGCAGACCCGGGACAGGGCTCTATGGCTACACCTTC	CASRPGTGLYGYTF
TRBV3-1	TRBJ2-5	-	TRBD1	TGTGCCAGCAGCCAAGATCACAGGGGGCCCCAAGAGACCCAGTACTTC	CASSQDHRGPQETQYF
TRBV20-1	TRBJ2-5	few	-	TGCAGTGCACAACTCTTAAAACAAGAGACCCAGTACTTC	CSAQLLKQETQYF
TRBV12-3/TRBV12-4	TRBJ2-3	few	-	TGTGCCAGCAGTTTAGATAAGCCCACAGATACGCAGTATTTT	CASSLDKPTDTQYF
TRBV5-1	TRBJ1-1	few	TRBD1	TGCGCCAGCAGCCGGGACAGGGGGCGGACTGAAGCTTTCTTT	CASSRDRGRTEAFF
TRBV18	TRBJ1-2	once	TRBD1	TGTGCCGGCTCACCGGGACAGATAGATGGCTACACCTTC	CAGSPGQIDGYTF
TRBV20-1	TRBJ1-5	few	-	TGCAGTGCCAGAGGGGCGCTTAGCAATCAGCCCCAGCATTTT	CSARGALSNQPQHF
TRBV5-6	TRBJ2-5	few	TRBD2	TGTGCCAGCCTTAAGGGAGGGACCCAAGAGACCCAGTACTTC	CASLKGGTQETQYF
TRBV20-1	TRBJ2-1	-	TRBD1	TGCAGTGCTAGGACAGGGGATTACAATGAGCAGTTCTTC	CSARTGDYNEQFF
TRBV20-1	TRBJ1-2	-	-	TGCAGTGCTATCGACCCGGGGGCTAACTATGGCTACACCTTC	CSAIDPGANYGYTF
TRBV9	TRBJ1-5	-	-	TGTGCCAGCAGCCCATCCGGCGGTAGCAATCAGCCCCAGCATTTT	CASSPSGGSNQPQHF
TRBV9	TRBJ2-1	-	TRBD2	TGTGCCAGCAGCGTAGTTCCTAGCGGGGGGGCAGCCTACAATGAGCAGTTCTTC	CASSVVPSGGAAYNEQFF
TRBV7-3	TRBJ2-3	-	TRBD2	TGTGCCAGCAGCTCGAGACCCGGGACTAGCGGTCCAGATACGCAGTATTTT	CASSSRPGTSGPDTQYF
TRBV6-1	TRBJ2-5	few	-	TGTGCCAGCAGTGAAATGGAGACCCAGTACTTC	CASSEMETQYF
TRBV9	TRBJ2-5	few	-	TGTGCCAGCAGCGTAGGCGGGGAGGACCAAGAGACCCAGTACTTC	CASSVGGEDQETQYF
TRBV6-1	TRBJ2-5	-	-	TGTGCCAGCAGCTCCGGGTTCCCGTGGAGGGGAGAGACCCAGTACTTC	CASSSGFPWRGETQYF
TRBV10-1	TRBJ2-2	few	TRBD1	TGCGCCAGCACCGAGGACAGGGGGCCAACGCCCGGGGAGCTGTTTTTT	CASTEDRGPTPGELFF
TRBV3-1	TRBJ1-2	-	TRBD1	TGTGCCAGCGGCTATGGACAGGCGCGATATGGCTACACCTTC	CASGYGQARYGYTF
TRBV29-1	TRBJ1-2	-	-	TGCAGCGTTGTACGGGACCTCCCCTATGGCTACACCTTC	CSVVRDLPYGYTF